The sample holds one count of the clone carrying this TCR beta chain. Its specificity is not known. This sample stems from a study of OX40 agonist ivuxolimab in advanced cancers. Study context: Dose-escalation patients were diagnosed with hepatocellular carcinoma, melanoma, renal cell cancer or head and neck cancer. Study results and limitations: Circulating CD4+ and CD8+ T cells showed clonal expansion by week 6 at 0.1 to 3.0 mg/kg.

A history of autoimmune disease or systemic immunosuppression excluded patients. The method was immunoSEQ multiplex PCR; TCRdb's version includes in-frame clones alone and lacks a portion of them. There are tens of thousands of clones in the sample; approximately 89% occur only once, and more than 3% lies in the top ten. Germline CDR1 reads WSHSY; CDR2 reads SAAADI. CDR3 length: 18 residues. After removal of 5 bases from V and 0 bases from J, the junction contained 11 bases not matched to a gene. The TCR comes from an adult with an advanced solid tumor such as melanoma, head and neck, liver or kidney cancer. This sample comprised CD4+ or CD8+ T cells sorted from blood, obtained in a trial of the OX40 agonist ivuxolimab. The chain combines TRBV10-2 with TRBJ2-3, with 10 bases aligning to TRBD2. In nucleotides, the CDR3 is TGCGCCAGCAGTACCGGGACTAGCGTGTTTTGGAGCACAGATACGCAGTATTTT. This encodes CASSTGTSVFWSTDTQYF.